This T cell receptor (beta chain) was recorded in a study of blood T cell repertoires in COVID-19. Study background: Samples taken during acute and convalescent COVID-19 were collected in the United States, Italy and Spain. PBMCs, B-cell-depleted T cells, or T cells were the source of the cDNA or gDNA that made up the material.

Only one count was recorded for this clone. Original analysis: Counts of nucleated cells, estimated from reference gene primer amplification, were obtained. The data were produced by immunoSEQ multiplex PCR, yet TCRdb's version contains in-frame clones alone and is incomplete. The V and J calls and clone size are taken from that table; D and trimming were inferred from the DNA. The table shows under 200,000 clones, with 70% to 90% occurring only once. The CDR3 totals 16 residues. Trimming removed 3 bases at V and 5 bases at J, with 14 bases between. Germline assignment: CDR1 MGHRA and CDR2 YSYEKL. The chain has TRBV4-1 and TRBJ1-6; tentative D call: TRBD1 (6 bases). Sequencing input: peripheral blood. This sequence originates from a man aged 55-75 years with active or convalescent COVID-19. CDR3 in DNA: TGCGCCAGCAGCCATGGACGGGGGGCGAATAATTCACCCCTCCACTTT. Its translation: CASSHGRGANNSPLHF.